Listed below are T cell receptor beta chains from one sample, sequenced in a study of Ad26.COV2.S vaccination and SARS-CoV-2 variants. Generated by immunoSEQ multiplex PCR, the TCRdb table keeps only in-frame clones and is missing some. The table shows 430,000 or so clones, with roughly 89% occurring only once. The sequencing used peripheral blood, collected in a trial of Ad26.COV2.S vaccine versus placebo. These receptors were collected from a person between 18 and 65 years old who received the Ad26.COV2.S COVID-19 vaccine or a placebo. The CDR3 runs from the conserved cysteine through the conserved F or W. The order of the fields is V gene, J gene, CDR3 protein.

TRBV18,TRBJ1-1,CASSPTVNTEAFF
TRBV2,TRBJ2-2,CASSRTGGDTGELFF
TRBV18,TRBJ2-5,CASSPFAGGPETQYF
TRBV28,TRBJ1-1,CASSLTGGDTEAFF
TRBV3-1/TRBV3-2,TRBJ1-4,CASSDTTGRGEKLFF
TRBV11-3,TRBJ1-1,CASSLQMNTEAFF
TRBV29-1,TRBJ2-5,CSAAGRMGTQYF
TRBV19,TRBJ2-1,CASNSPRTYNEQFF
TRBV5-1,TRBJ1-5,CASSWGTGDGQPQHF
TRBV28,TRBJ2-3,CASCDFADTQYF
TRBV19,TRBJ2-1,CASSNDWAEQFF
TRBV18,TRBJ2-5,CASSPAGMETQYF
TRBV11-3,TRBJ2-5,CASSTRVPLETQYF
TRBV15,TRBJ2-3,CATSRDIPDTQYF
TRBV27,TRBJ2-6,CASTLGGQTSGANVLTF
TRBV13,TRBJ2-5,CASSLVGGIALETQYF
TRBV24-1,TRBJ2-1,CATSDLSEQFF
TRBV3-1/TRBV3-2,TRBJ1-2,CASSPLDRRGGYTF
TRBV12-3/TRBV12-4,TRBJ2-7,CASSFRTAYEQYF
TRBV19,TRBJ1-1,CASSTSIRTTQAFF
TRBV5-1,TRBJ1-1,CASSTGTNTEAFF
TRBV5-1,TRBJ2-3,CASSELAGPGDTQYF
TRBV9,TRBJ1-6,CASRTESSYNSPLHF
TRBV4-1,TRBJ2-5,CASSQDWPSGGVQETQYF
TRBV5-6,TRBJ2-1,CASSAPPGAGLWEQFF
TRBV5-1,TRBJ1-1,CASSLGSTEAFF
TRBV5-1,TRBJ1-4,CASSDGTGNEKLFF
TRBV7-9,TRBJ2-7,CASSLGWGDTYEQYF
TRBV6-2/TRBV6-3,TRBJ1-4,CASSSPGATNEKLFF